This TCR beta chain stems from a study of blood T cells in healthy people across ages. It was with a sample-barcoded 5' primer and a J-beta primer mix that a second PCR of roughly 6 to 12 cycles was run. Each single sample gave us at least 2.5 million CDR3-containing paired-end reads. Each CDR3 protein gets one entry after TCRdb re-called the 5' RACE reads with MiXCR. Here the sample spans 1,800,000 or so distinct CDR3 sequences, about two fifths being singletons. The CDR3 totals 14 residues. V shed 5 bases and J shed 2 bases, with 11 bases lying between them. Per the germline V gene, CDR1 is SGHDN and CDR2 is FVKESK.

The sequence derives from a human donor in good health. The chain links TRBV14 to TRBJ2-3, with D possibly called TRBD1 or TRBD2 (5 bases each). The sample was blood. Written as DNA, the CDR3 is TGTGCCAGCAGCTCTTGGGACCTCACAGATACGCAGTATTTT. The encoded protein is CASSSWDLTDTQYF.